The clone carrying this TCR beta chain was detected a few times. Its target is unknown. The sample originates from a study of CD8+CD57+ T cells in acquired aplastic anemia. Study-level information: Sorted CD4+ and CD8+ cells yielded about 2.9 ug of DNA on average.

Overall study results and limits: Levels of CD8+ Simpson's diversity were not significantly distinct in patients versus controls. Overlap between patients and controls comprised about 28 CD8+ CDR3 sequences.

CD8+CD57+ cell expansion had been shown by flow cytometry in patients chosen for sequencing. The blood sampling took place in patients who had so far received no therapy. Genomic DNA provided the template from which TCR beta VDJ and CDR3 profiles were obtained. TCRdb passed the reads through MiXCR, listing each CDR3 protein once. The table includes about half a million distinct CDR3 sequences, more than 25% detected once. The CDR3 spans 12 residues. The germline gives CDR1 SGHKS, CDR2 YYEKEE (reference sequence). V was pared by 4 bases and J by 9 bases, with 11 bases between. Source material: sorted CD4+, CD8+, or CD8+CD57+ T cells (not recorded which) from PBMCs. The V gene is TRBV5-5, the J gene TRBJ2-1, with D possibly matching TRBD2 (5 bases). The origin of this receptor is a human donor with aplastic anemia. The CDR3 here is CASSKLVPEQFF. The DNA of the CDR3 is TGTGCCAGCAGCAAACTAGTACCTGAGCAGTTCTTC.